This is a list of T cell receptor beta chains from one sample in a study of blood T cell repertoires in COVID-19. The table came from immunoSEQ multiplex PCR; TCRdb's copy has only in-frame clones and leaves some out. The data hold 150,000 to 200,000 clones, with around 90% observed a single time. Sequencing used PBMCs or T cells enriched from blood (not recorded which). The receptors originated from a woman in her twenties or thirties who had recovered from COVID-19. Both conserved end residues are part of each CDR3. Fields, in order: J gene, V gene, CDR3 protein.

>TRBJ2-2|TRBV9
CASSPRTANTGELFF
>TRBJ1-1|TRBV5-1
CASSLVAGGRAEAFF
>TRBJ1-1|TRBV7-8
CASSSIRTATEAFF
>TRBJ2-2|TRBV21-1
CASSKLANTGELFF
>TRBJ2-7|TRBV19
CASRLAVRNGEQYF
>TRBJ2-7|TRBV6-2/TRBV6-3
CASSVAGTSYEQYF
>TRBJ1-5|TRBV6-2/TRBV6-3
CASSYPDNQPQHF
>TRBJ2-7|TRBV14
CASSPLASEVREQYF
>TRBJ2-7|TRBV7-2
CASSLSQGGYEQYF
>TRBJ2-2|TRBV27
CASSFRTNAGELFF
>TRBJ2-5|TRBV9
CASSVDPGGEETQYF
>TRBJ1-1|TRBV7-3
CASSLTPIGLSRGFF
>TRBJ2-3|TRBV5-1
CASSFGVGTHTDTQYF
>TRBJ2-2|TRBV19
CASTVTGVFTELFF
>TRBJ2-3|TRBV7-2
CASSLALLAGGDTQYF